This T cell receptor (beta chain) was sequenced in a study of cytomegalovirus exposure and HLA in healthy donors. Study summary: The study's early data release held about 85 million unique TCRs from HLA-typed donors.

The study ran its PCR with 60 Vbeta and 13 Jbeta primers. The data were produced by immunoSEQ multiplex PCR, yet TCRdb's version contains in-frame clones alone and is incomplete. The repertoire has 100,000 to 150,000 clones, roughly four fifths of them found once; the top ten carry over 1%. The CDR3 extends over 15 amino acids. CDR1 is SGDLS, CDR2 YYNGEE, per germline. Trimming took 4 bases from V and 4 from J; bases not matched to a gene: 10. The rearrangement links TRBV9 to TRBJ1-1, with 7 bases lining up with TRBD1. Specimen: PBMCs. This sequence was found in a boy between 10 and 17 years old in good health and CMV-seronegative. The CDR3 region has the DNA TGTGCCAGCAGCCCCGACGACAGGGCGGTCACTGAAGCTTTCTTT. Encoded protein: CASSPDDRAVTEAFF.